These 23 T cell receptor beta chains originate from one sample sequenced in a study of T cells in Graves' hyperthyroidism and ophthalmopathy. Amplification yielded TCR beta CDR3 regions, with RNA transcripts as the source. The primer set for the first-round RT-PCR of the TCR CDR3 was HTBI. MiXCR was run by TCRdb on the multiplex PCR reads, yielding one entry per CDR3 protein. Among some 300,000 distinct CDR3 sequences listed, less than 20% were seen once. Sequencing used blood. The receptors shown here come from a man aged 45-65 years with Graves' ophthalmopathy.

In this sample, this clonotype turned up many times. The chain combines TRBV12-3 or TRBV12-4 with TRBJ2-7; 7 bases agree with TRBD1. This CDR3 has 14 residues. V shed 0 bases, J shed 7 bases, and the junction held 6 bases outside the gene matches. CDR3 loop: CASSLAGGSREQYF. DNA for the CDR3: TGTGCCAGCAGTTTAGCAGGGGGCTCTAGGGAGCAGTACTTC.

This clonotype appeared many times. The rearrangement joins TRBV7-9 to TRBJ1-2; 7 bases match TRBD1. Germline V gene lookup returns CDR1 SEHNR and CDR2 FQNEAQ (reference sequence). This CDR3 region has 13 residues. The V and J ends lost 4 bases and 4 bases, in that order; junction bases with no gene match: 3. Here the CDR3 DNA reads TGTGCCAGCAGCTCGACAGGGCCCTATGGCTACACCTTC. Residues: CASSSTGPYGYTF.

The CDR3 here is CASSPGTATSSEQYF. The CDR3 DNA follows: TGTGCCAGCAGCCCAGGGACCGCGACTTCCAGCGAGCAGTACTTC. The rearrangement links TRBV7-9 to TRBJ2-7; D possibly matches TRBD1 or TRBD2 (5 bases each). V was clipped by 5 bases and J by 6 bases, with 20 bases between them. CDR3 size: 15 residues. Germline CDR1 reads SEHNR; CDR2 reads FQNEAQ (reference sequence).

This clonotype was recorded at least ten times. This chain joins TRBV24-1 and TRBJ2-5; the D call may be TRBD1 or TRBD2 (5 bases each). From germline, CDR1 is KGHDR and CDR2 SFDVKD. V shed 5 bases and J shed 1 base, with 16 bases lying between them. The CDR3 is 16 residues long. CDR3: CATSAVSRDLQETQYF. The CDR3 DNA is TGTGCCACCAGTGCCGTCTCCCGGGACCTCCAAGAGACCCAGTACTTC.

The rearrangement joins TRBV10-3 to TRBJ2-2, with 8 nucleotides matching TRBD1. The CDR3 extends over 15 amino acids. CDR1 is ENHRY and CDR2 is SYGVKD in the germline V gene. Germline trimming cut 5 bases from V and 5 bases from J; bases unmatched to any gene: 7. The CDR3 spells CAISPGGAGTGELFF. The CDR3 DNA follows: TGTGCCATCAGTCCAGGGGGCGCTGGGACCGGGGAGCTGTTTTTT.

This clonotype showed up many times. The V and J genes are TRBV3-1 and TRBJ1-5; a weak D match, TRBD1 (6 bases). The V gene lost 1 base and the J gene lost 6 bases, with 10 bases spanning the gap. CDR3 size: 14 residues. Germline lookup yields CDR1 LGHDT and CDR2 YNNKEL (reference sequence). The CDR3, as DNA: TGTGCCAGCAGCCAAGGAGGAGGGGGTCAGCCCCAGCATTTT. Protein: CASSQGGGGQPQHF.

The chain is built from TRBV7-3 and TRBJ2-3, with D perhaps matching TRBD1 or TRBD2 (5 bases each). CDR1 is SGHTA, CDR2 FQGTGA, per germline. The CDR3 runs to 15 residues. Trimming removed 0 bases from V and 1 base from J, with 8 bases in between. Written as DNA, the CDR3 is TGTGCCAGCAGCTTAACGGGACCGGGCACAGATACGCAGTATTTT. Its protein product is CASSLTGPGTDTQYF.

The genes are TRBV5-6 and TRBJ2-3; D uncertain. The CDR3 covers 13 residues. The V end lost 4 bases, the J end lost 3 bases, and 9 bases lay between the germline ends. Germline V gene lookup returns CDR1 SGHDT and CDR2 YYEEEE. CDR3 sequence (DNA): TGTGCCAGCAGCCCTAGTAGGACAGATACGCAGTATTTT. Translated, it gives CASSPSRTDTQYF.

The chain combines TRBV12-3 or TRBV12-4 with TRBJ2-5; a weak D match, TRBD1 (5 bases). V was shortened by 6 bases and J by 4 bases, with 12 bases between the two germline ends. The CDR3 is 13 amino acids. The CDR3 loop reads CASRYQGSETQYF. The CDR3 region has the DNA TGTGCCAGCAGGTATCAGGGTTCAGAGACCCAGTACTTC.

This clonotype was counted at least ten times. The V and J genes are TRBV7-3 and TRBJ2-1; 11 bases line up with TRBD2. With V trimmed by 5 bases and J by 7 bases, 4 bases remained unmatched. CDR1 and CDR2 (germline): SGHTA, FQGTGA. This CDR3 has 14 residues. For the CDR3, the DNA is TGTGCCAGCAGCACTAGCGGGAGTGGGAATGAGCAGTTCTTC. It is translated as CASSTSGSGNEQFF.

This clonotype has at least ten counts. V usage is TRBV12-3 or TRBV12-4 and J usage is TRBJ2-1; D is uncertain. Deletions cut 6 bases from V and 12 bases from J, with 15 bases between. The length of the CDR3 is 12 residues. CDR3 coding DNA: TGTGCCAGCAGCCAGCAGCCGGCTGGGCAGTTCTTC. Residues: CASSQQPAGQFF.

This clonotype appeared a few times. The chain employs TRBV6-2 or TRBV6-3 and TRBJ2-3; D is possibly TRBD2 (6 bases). Germline V gives CDR1 MNHEY, CDR2 SVGEGT. The CDR3 runs to 14 residues. Between the trimmed V and J ends, which lost 7 bases and 0 bases, there was a span of 11 bases. Here the CDR3 reads CASTDGGSTDTQYF. DNA for the CDR3: TGTGCCAGCACCGATGGGGGGAGCACAGATACGCAGTATTTT.

The CDR3 DNA is TGCGCCAGCAGCCAAGTTCCCCCGGGAGTACTAAATCAGCCCCAGCATTTT. Translating gives CASSQVPPGVLNQPQHF. This chain joins TRBV4-1 and TRBJ1-5; D uncertain. V was cut by 1 base and J by 4 bases, with 17 bases left in between. In germline, CDR1 is MGHRA, CDR2 YSYEKL. The CDR3 is 17 residues long.

V is TRBV11-1 and J is TRBJ1-2; no clear D gene. CDR1 and CDR2 from the germline V gene are SGHAT and FQDESV (reference sequence). With 1 base removed from V and 4 bases from J, the gap between germline ends came to 13 bases. This CDR3 spans 15 amino acids. DNA for the CDR3: TGTGCCAGCAGCTTAGAAACGGGAGGAAGCTATGGCTACACCTTC. As protein: CASSLETGGSYGYTF.

Only one count was recorded for this clonotype. CDR3 amino acids: CASSPLAGGPPDTQYF. The DNA for the CDR3 is TGTGCCAGCTCACCACTAGCGGGAGGGCCGCCAGATACGCAGTATTTT. This chain connects TRBV18 to TRBJ2-3; 11 bases match TRBD2. The germline V gene has CDR1 KGHSH and CDR2 LQKENI. The CDR3 has 16 amino acids. J gave up 4 bases and V 1 base, and 4 bases lay outside the gene matches.

This clonotype was picked up many times. V usage is TRBV18 and J usage is TRBJ2-1, with D hard to call. Trimming shortened V by 3 bases and J by 5 bases, and 5 bases separated the two germline ends. The germline CDR1 and CDR2 sequences are KGHSH and LQKENI. The CDR3 loop spans 12 amino acids. The CDR3 here is CASSPGNNEQFF. CDR3 coding DNA: TGTGCCAGCTCACCGGGGAACAATGAGCAGTTCTTC.

The chain joins TRBV6-1 to TRBJ1-2; TRBD1 matches at 8 bases. The CDR3 is 14 amino acids. Germline V gene data show CDR1 as MNHNS and CDR2 as SASEGT. After removal of 2 bases from V and 3 bases from J, the junction contained 2 bases not matched to a gene. The CDR3 nucleotides are TGTGCCAGCAGTGAACAGGGGGCGGACTATGGCTACACCTTC. This translates into CASSEQGADYGYTF.

The rearrangement links TRBV29-1 to TRBJ2-5; D unresolved. Germline assignment: CDR1 SQVTM and CDR2 ANQGSEA. The CDR3 consists of 12 residues. V was shortened by 6 bases and J by 5 bases, with 13 bases between the two germline ends. The CDR3 nucleotides read TGCAGCGTGGATCACCAAGGGGAGACCCAGTACTTC. Amino acids: CSVDHQGETQYF.

This clonotype was detected only a few times. This chain links TRBV9 with TRBJ2-1, with a possible D match to TRBD2 (5 bases). This CDR3 has 14 residues. V gave up 0 bases and J gave up 5 bases, with 9 bases separating them. CDR1 is SGDLS and CDR2 is YYNGEE in the germline V gene. CDR3 sequence (DNA): TGTGCCAGCAGCGTAGCTACGGGAAACAATGAGCAGTTCTTC. Translated, it gives CASSVATGNNEQFF. The whole variable domain, remainder taken from reference TRBV9 and TRBJ2-1, is DSGVTQTPKHLITATGQRVTLRCSPRSGDLSVYWYQQSLDQGLQFLIQYYNGEERAKGNILERFSAQQFPDLHSELNLSSLELGDSALYFCASSVATGNNEQFFGPGTRLTVL.

The CDR3: CASGPHDRVNQPQHF. In nucleotides, the CDR3 is TGTGCCAGCGGACCCCACGACAGGGTCAATCAGCCCCAGCATTTT. V and J are TRBV28 and TRBJ1-5; 7 nucleotides line up with TRBD1. The germline V gene encodes CDR1 MDHEN and CDR2 SYDVKM. V lost 8 bases and J lost 3; bases outside the gene matches: 10. The CDR3 length is 15 residues.

The CDR3 bases are TGTGCCAGCAGTCTGGACTGGGTCAATGAGCAGTTCTTC. It encodes CASSLDWVNEQFF. The chain couples TRBV6-2 or TRBV6-3 to TRBJ2-1, with D perhaps TRBD2 (5 bases). This CDR3 comprises 13 residues. Germline CDR1 and CDR2: MNHEY and SVGEGT. Between the trimmed V and J ends, which lost 5 bases and 6 bases, there was a span of 11 bases.

This clonotype has at least ten counts. The chain joins TRBV11-2 to TRBJ1-2, with 8 bases fitting TRBD1. CDR1 SGHAT and CDR2 FQNNGV come from the germline V gene. V trimming: 4 bases; J trimming: 8 bases; junction bases outside the gene matches: 12. The CDR3 is 15 residues long. The CDR3 DNA reads TGTGCCAGCAGCTCGGGACAGGTCTTCATGGGGGGCTACACCTTC. This gives the protein CASSSGQVFMGGYTF.

This clonotype was seen many times. V gene TRBV20-1 combines with J gene TRBJ2-7; 8 bases are a match to TRBD2. V dropped 3 bases and J dropped 5; count of bases not matched to a gene: 0. The CDR3 has 11 residues. Germline V gene sequence: CDR1 DFQATT, CDR2 SNEGSKA (reference sequence). The CDR3 DNA is TGCAGTGCTAGGACTAGCGACGAGCAGTACTTC. Protein product: CSARTSDEQYF.